This T cell receptor beta chain was captured in a study of T cells in women clearing cervical HPV infection. The CDR3 length is 15 residues. From germline, CDR1 is SGHRS and CDR2 YFSETQ. Trimming took 3 bases from V and 4 from J; bases not matched to a gene: 1. Using immunoSEQ multiplex PCR, the repertoire was profiled, and TCRdb retains in-frame clones only, with some absent. Here the sample table reports approximately 31,000 clones. Measured by frequency, this clone is medium-sized. The read gets to within 3 residues of the CDR3 end, and the germline J gene fills in the rest. Sequencing was carried out using blood buffy coat. V is TRBV5-1 and J is TRBJ2-2; 12 bases are a match to TRBD1. This TCR was recovered from a woman aged 18-70 years with a cervical HPV16 infection that either progressed to CIN3+ or cleared (not recorded which). CDR3 DNA (partial): TGCGCCAGCAGCTCGGGACAGGGGGCCACCGGGGAG. Protein product: CASSSGQGATGE. The complete CDR3 protein is CASSSGQGATGELFF.